The clone carrying this T cell receptor (beta chain) is a singleton in its sample. The CDR3 runs 16 residues. Germline loops: CDR1 LNHDA, CDR2 SQIVND (reference sequence). Unmatched junction bases numbered 15, after V lost 5 bases and J lost 7 bases. Sequencing used immunoSEQ multiplex PCR; TCRdb keeps in-frame clones, though not all of them. The data show some 270,000 clones, with around nine tenths seen just once and around 3.1% held by the top ten. This sample is part of a study of blood T cell repertoires in COVID-19. This sequence joins TRBV19 and TRBJ1-2, with 8 bases matching TRBD1. The sequence came from a woman in her thirties or forties who had been exposed to COVID-19. The source material was PBMCs or T cells enriched from blood (not recorded which). CDR3 protein: CASSARTGRKKSGYTF. The DNA for the CDR3 is TGTGCCAGTAGTGCCCGGACAGGGAGAAAGAAGAGTGGCTACACCTTC.